Here is one T cell receptor beta chain with its context. Its antigen is as yet unknown. With V trimmed by 0 bases and J by 6 bases, 10 bases remained unmatched. CDR3 length: 16 residues. Germline assignment: CDR1 SGHDT and CDR2 YYEEEE. The data derive from a study of follicular helper T cells after annual influenza vaccination. Study-level points and caveats: Each annual vaccination recalled recurring oligoclonal ICOS+CD38+ cTfh clonotypes.

Time point here: 2015-2016 season, pre-vaccination. Adults were given seasonal inactivated influenza vaccine, and blood CD4 subsets were sorted before and after vaccination. The table came from immunoSEQ multiplex PCR; TCRdb's copy has only in-frame clones and leaves some out. The table records several thousand clones, roughly 80% of them present only once. The chain recombines TRBV5-6 with TRBJ1-1; 8 nucleotides agree with TRBD1. The TCR sequence derives from an adult who received the influenza vaccine. The sequences come from CXCR5- memory CD4+ T cells sorted from blood, collected on the day of influenza vaccination. The CDR3 region has the DNA TGTGCCAGCAGCTTGGCCGGTCGGACAGGGAGACCTGAAGCTTTCTTT. This encodes CASSLAGRTGRPEAFF.